Listed below are T cell receptor beta chains from one sample, sequenced in a study of primary melanoma T cells and metastatic recurrence. Sequenced by immunoSEQ multiplex PCR; TCRdb stores in-frame clones only, minus some. This sample has some 450 clones, with 80% found just once. The sequencing input was melanoma tumor tissue. Receptors were obtained from a human donor with melanoma. Each CDR3 is given with its conserved first and last residue. Fields, in order: CDR3 DNA, CDR3 protein, V gene, D gene, CDR3 length, clone size, J gene. The D gene is left open where the match is weak. Clone size appears in some rows only: once, few, many, or a class for an expanded clone.

CDR3 DNA: TGTGCCAGCATAGGAGGGACCGGGGAGCTGTTTTTT
CDR3 protein: CASIGGTGELFF
V gene: TRBV28
D gene: .
CDR3 length: 12
clone size: .
J gene: TRBJ2-2

CDR3 DNA: TGTGCCAGCAGTGAGGACAGTTCCTACAATGAGCAGTTCTTC
CDR3 protein: CASSEDSSYNEQFF
V gene: TRBV2
D gene: .
CDR3 length: 14
clone size: .
J gene: TRBJ2-1

CDR3 DNA: TGTGCCAGCAGCCCCGGGACAGCAACAGATACGCAGTATTTT
CDR3 protein: CASSPGTATDTQYF
V gene: TRBV11-3
D gene: TRBD1
CDR3 length: 14
clone size: few
J gene: TRBJ2-3

CDR3 DNA: TGTGCCAGCAGCTTATCTGCAGGGATATATGGCTACACCTTC
CDR3 protein: CASSLSAGIYGYTF
V gene: TRBV11-3
D gene: .
CDR3 length: 14
clone size: .
J gene: TRBJ1-2

CDR3 DNA: TGTGCCAGCTCACGTCAGGGGTTCTACGAGCAGTACTTC
CDR3 protein: CASSRQGFYEQYF
V gene: TRBV18
D gene: .
CDR3 length: 13
clone size: .
J gene: TRBJ2-7

CDR3 DNA: TGCGCCAGCAGCCAAGAGCCCCTATCGACTGAAGCTTTCTTT
CDR3 protein: CASSQEPLSTEAFF
V gene: TRBV23-1
D gene: .
CDR3 length: 14
clone size: .
J gene: TRBJ1-1

CDR3 DNA: TGTGCCAGCAGTGCCGGCCGACGGGGGGTTGGCGGGGAGCTGTTTTTT
CDR3 protein: CASSAGRRGVGGELFF
V gene: TRBV6-9
D gene: TRBD2
CDR3 length: 16
clone size: .
J gene: TRBJ2-2

CDR3 DNA: TGTGCCAGCAGCCAAGATTCCCAATTGGAGCAGTTCTTC
CDR3 protein: CASSQDSQLEQFF
V gene: TRBV7-2
D gene: .
CDR3 length: 13
clone size: .
J gene: TRBJ2-1

CDR3 DNA: TGTGCCACCAGCAGGGAACTGGAGGAAGATACGCAGTATTTT
CDR3 protein: CATSRELEEDTQYF
V gene: TRBV15
D gene: .
CDR3 length: 14
clone size: once
J gene: TRBJ2-3

CDR3 DNA: TGCAGCGTTGGAGGGGGGGAAGAGACCCAGTACTTC
CDR3 protein: CSVGGGEETQYF
V gene: TRBV29-1
D gene: .
CDR3 length: 12
clone size: .
J gene: TRBJ2-5

CDR3 DNA: TGTGCCAGCAGCTGGACTAGCGGCCGGGTGGGTGCGCAGTTCTTC
CDR3 protein: CASSWTSGRVGAQFF
V gene: TRBV11-3
D gene: TRBD2
CDR3 length: 15
clone size: .
J gene: TRBJ2-1